This passage covers 29 T cell receptor beta chains from one sample sequenced in a study of graft-versus-host responses after intestinal transplantation. Here immunoSEQ multiplex PCR was the method, and the copy in TCRdb shows in-frame clones only, minus some. The table has just over 15,000 clones, about 89% seen once. The material was bone marrow, obtained roughly 120 days after intestinal transplantation. The receptors here all came from a human patient who received an intestinal transplant, so some T cells may come from the graft donor.

The gene calls are TRBV7-2 and TRBJ2-3; 12 bases are shared with TRBD2. This CDR3 contains 13 residues. Germline lookup yields CDR1 SGHTA and CDR2 FQGNSA. V trimming: 6 bases; J trimming: 6 bases; junction bases outside the gene matches: 1. CDR3 sequence: CASRLAGGDTQYF. DNA for the CDR3: TGTGCCAGCAGACTAGCGGGAGGTGATACGCAGTATTTT. The complete variable domain, with remaining parts taken from reference TRBV7-2 and TRBJ2-3, reads GAGVSQSPSNKVTEKGKDVELRCDPISGHTALYWYRQSLGQGLEFLIYFQGNSAPDKSGLPSDRFSAERTGGSVSTLTIQRTQQEDSAVYLCASRLAGGDTQYFGPGTRLTVL.

CDR3 in amino acids: CASSQVAGGSGNTIYF. CDR3 coding DNA: TGCGCCAGCAGCCAAGTCGCAGGAGGCTCTGGAAACACCATATATTTT. The chain employs TRBV4-1 and TRBJ1-3; D unclear. The CDR3 has 16 residues. V gave up 1 base and J gave up 0 bases, with 10 bases separating them. Germline V CDR1 and CDR2: MGHRA, YSYEKL.

The V call is TRBV28, the J call TRBJ1-6; tentatively, D is TRBD1 (5 bases). CDR1 is MDHEN, CDR2 SYDVKM, per germline. V was clipped by 10 bases and J by 5 bases, with 21 bases between them. This CDR3 comprises 16 residues. CDR3 sequence (DNA): TGTGCCAACGGCCCTGGGGCGTATGGTAATAATTCACCCCTCCACTTT. This sequence encodes CANGPGAYGNNSPLHF.

The gene calls are TRBV19 and TRBJ2-7; 11 nucleotides line up with TRBD2. Germline trimming cut 6 bases from V and 3 bases from J; bases unmatched to any gene: 4. The CDR3 runs to 14 residues. CDR1 and CDR2 (germline): LNHDA, SQIVND (reference sequence). CDR3 region: CASRKLAGDYEQYF. CDR3 nucleotides: TGTGCCAGTAGAAAACTAGCGGGAGACTACGAGCAGTACTTC.

This clone is a singleton in its sample. The J gene is TRBJ2-7, the V gene TRBV4-2; 10 bases map to TRBD2. Germline V CDR1 and CDR2: LGHNA, YNFKEQ. The V gene end was trimmed by 1 base and the J gene end by 5 bases; junction bases not matched to a gene: 8. The CDR3 extends over 16 amino acids. CDR3 sequence (DNA): TGTGCCAGCAGCCAAGGGGCTAGCGGGAGTCTTAACGAGCAGTACTTC. This gives the protein CASSQGASGSLNEQYF.

The chain links TRBV9 to TRBJ1-3, with no clear D. With 2 bases removed from V and 2 bases from J, the gap between germline ends came to 8 bases. Germline V CDR1 and CDR2: SGDLS, YYNGEE. The CDR3 loop spans 14 amino acids. The CDR3 sequence: CASSVGVAGNTIYF. The CDR3 DNA reads as TGTGCCAGCAGCGTTGGTGTCGCTGGAAACACCATATATTTT.

The rearrangement uses TRBV13 and TRBJ2-5; D may be TRBD1 or TRBD2 (5 bases each). V was trimmed by 3 bases and J by 2 bases, leaving 22 bases between them. Germline assignment: CDR1 PRHDT and CDR2 FYEKMQ (reference sequence). The CDR3 is made up of 18 amino acids. CDR3: CASSFTHGGDGRQETQYF. DNA of the CDR3: TGTGCCAGCAGCTTTACCCATGGTGGGGACGGAAGACAAGAGACCCAGTACTTC.

V gene TRBV6-5 combines with J gene TRBJ2-5; 7 nucleotides agree with TRBD2. Germline loops: CDR1 MNHEY, CDR2 SVGAGI. CDR3 length: 14 residues. The V gene end was trimmed by 1 base and the J gene end by 5 bases; junction bases not matched to a gene: 4. The CDR3 DNA is TGTGCCAGCAGTTACTTGGGACTACCGGAGACCCAGTACTTC. This translates into CASSYLGLPETQYF.

This clone was observed a few times. Mismatch with germline at one junction end may stem from a read error. This chain connects TRBV10-3 to TRBJ2-1; D not resolved. Germline V gene sequence: CDR1 ENHRY, CDR2 SYGVKD. CDR3 length: 13 amino acids. The CDR3 bases are TGTGCCATAAGTGCTGCGGTATACAATGAGCAGTTCTTC. It codes for CAISAAVYNEQFF.

This sequence joins TRBV28 and TRBJ2-1, with 9 bases matching TRBD1. Trimming took 10 bases from V and 7 from J; bases not matched to a gene: 2. This CDR3 has 11 amino acids. Per the germline V gene, CDR1 is MDHEN and CDR2 is SYDVKM. The CDR3 region has the DNA TGTGCCACTGACAGGGGGAATGAGCAGTTCTTC. It encodes CATDRGNEQFF.

J is TRBJ2-7 and V is TRBV6-1, with 11 bases fitting TRBD1. This CDR3 spans 16 amino acids. CDR1 and CDR2 from the germline V gene are MNHNS and SASEGT. With V trimmed by 0 bases and J by 5 bases, 6 bases remained unmatched. CDR3 coding DNA: TGTGCCAGCAGTGAAGCCGCCGGGACAGGGGGGAACGAGCAGTACTTC. Its translation is CASSEAAGTGGNEQYF.

This clone was picked up a small number of times. The chain joins TRBV28 to TRBJ2-7; the D is unclear. With 6 bases removed from V and 0 bases from J, the gap between germline ends came to 12 bases. Germline V gene lookup returns CDR1 MDHEN and CDR2 SYDVKM. This CDR3 has 14 residues. CDR3 region: CASRGTAYSYEQYF. CDR3 nucleotide sequence: TGTGCCAGCAGGGGTACAGCCTACTCCTACGAGCAGTACTTC.

V and J are TRBV15 and TRBJ2-5, with D unclear. CDR1 and CDR2 from the germline V gene are LNHNV and YYDKDF (reference sequence). CDR3 size: 13 residues. Trimming took 2 bases from V and 1 from J, leaving 5 bases between them. The CDR3 DNA follows: TGTGCCACCAGCAGATACAGCCAAGAGACCCAGTACTTC. It is translated as CATSRYSQETQYF.

The CDR3 region has the DNA TGTGCCAGTAGTATAGGGGCTTCTATGGGGAATGAGCAGTTCTTC. Its translation is CASSIGASMGNEQFF. This chain connects TRBV19 to TRBJ2-1; unclear D gene. The CDR3 runs 15 residues. Germline values: CDR1 LNHDA, CDR2 SQIVND (reference sequence). V was pared by 1 base and J by 7 bases, with 14 bases between. The variable domain in full, with the rest retrieved from reference TRBV19 and TRBJ2-1, is DGGITQSPKYLFRKEGQNVTLSCEQNLNHDAMYWYRQDPGQGLRLIYYSQIVNDFQKGDIAEGYSVSREKKESFPLTVTSAQKNPTAFYLCASSIGASMGNEQFFGPGTRLTVL.

This chain uses TRBV27 with TRBJ2-1; D gene uncertain. This CDR3 has 13 amino acids. The V gene's germline CDR1 is MNHEY and CDR2 SMNVEV (reference sequence). The V end was cut by 8 bases, the J end by 0 bases, with 8 bases between. In DNA, the CDR3 is TGTGCCAGCCTCAGTAGCTCCTACAATGAGCAGTTCTTC. It is translated as CASLSSSYNEQFF.

The chain employs TRBV5-1 and TRBJ1-4; D is perhaps TRBD1 (6 bases). The length of the CDR3 is 14 residues. Trimming took off 2 bases at V and 12 bases at J, with 17 bases between the two ends. Germline CDR1 SGHRS, CDR2 YFSETQ. CDR3 protein: CASSFEGRGSQLFF. The CDR3 nucleotides read TGCGCCAGCAGCTTCGAGGGCAGGGGCTCGCAACTGTTTTTT.

The genes are TRBV28 and TRBJ2-7, with unresolved D. Germline CDR1 MDHEN, CDR2 SYDVKM. The CDR3 consists of 13 residues. Trimming took off 6 bases at V and 3 bases at J, with 12 bases between the two ends. The CDR3 bases are TGTGCCAGCAGCCCCGGAATGGGCTACGAGCAGTACTTC. Its translation: CASSPGMGYEQYF.

The V gene is TRBV27, the J gene TRBJ1-4, with 8 positions matching TRBD1. The germline V gene encodes CDR1 MNHEY and CDR2 SMNVEV (reference sequence). The CDR3 loop spans 16 amino acids. J gave up 3 bases and V 1 base, and 4 bases lay outside the gene matches. CDR3 in amino acids: CASSLWTGSANEKLFF. In DNA form, the CDR3 reads TGTGCCAGCAGTTTATGGACAGGGTCGGCTAATGAAAAACTGTTTTTT. Complete variable domain (other parts from reference TRBV27 and TRBJ1-4): EAQVTQNPRYLITVTGKKLTVTCSQNMNHEYMSWYRQDPGLGLRQIYYSMNVEVTDKGDVPEGYKVSRKEKRNFPLILESPSPNQTSLYFCASSLWTGSANEKLFFGSGTQLSVL.

The rearrangement uses TRBV6-1 and TRBJ2-1; 13 nucleotides align to TRBD2. This CDR3 region has 16 residues. V was clipped by 2 bases and J by 8 bases; unmatched bases: 6. Germline V gene lookup returns CDR1 MNHNS and CDR2 SASEGT. CDR3 region: CASSERTSGRGDEQFF. The DNA for the CDR3 is TGTGCCAGCAGTGAAAGGACTAGCGGGAGAGGCGATGAGCAGTTCTTC.

J is TRBJ1-2 and V is TRBV4-3; no reliable D call. The CDR3 spans 16 residues. Between the trimmed V and J ends, which lost 0 bases and 8 bases, there was a span of 19 bases. Germline CDR1 and CDR2: LGHNA and YSLEER. The CDR3 DNA follows: TGCGCCAGCAGCCAAGATTTGGCATGGACCTATGGAGGCTACACCTTC. It specifies CASSQDLAWTYGGYTF.

V gene TRBV7-6 combines with J gene TRBJ2-7; tentative D call: TRBD1 (5 bases). The V end lost 3 bases, the J end lost 3 bases, and 9 bases lay between the germline ends. CDR3 size: 13 residues. CDR1 and CDR2 from the germline V gene are SGHVS and FNYEAQ. DNA for the CDR3: TGTGCCAGCAGCTTTCGCCAGGGCTACGAGCAGTACTTC. It encodes CASSFRQGYEQYF.

The chain links TRBV27 to TRBJ2-3, with 10 bases fitting TRBD1. This CDR3 comprises 15 residues. Germline V gene sequence: CDR1 MNHEY, CDR2 SMNVEV (reference sequence). The junction had 2 bases not matched to a gene; V was cut back by 4 bases and J by 1 base. CDR3 region: CASSSGTGGTDTQYF. The CDR3 DNA is TGTGCCAGCAGTTCGGGGACAGGGGGCACAGATACGCAGTATTTT.

The rearrangement uses TRBV7-3 and TRBJ2-5; D is perhaps TRBD2 (6 bases). This CDR3 has 15 residues. Germline V gene lookup returns CDR1 SGHTA and CDR2 FQGTGA. Trimming stripped 2 bases from V and 5 bases from J, with 15 bases between. CDR3 bases: TGTGCCAGCAGCTTATCAGGAGGTGGGAGGGAGACCCAGTACTTC. It yields the protein CASSLSGGGRETQYF.

The chain recombines TRBV19 with TRBJ2-1; 11 positions match TRBD2. Germline CDR1 and CDR2: LNHDA and SQIVND (reference sequence). After removal of 2 bases from V and 3 bases from J, the junction contained 3 bases not matched to a gene. The length of the CDR3 is 16 residues. CDR3 amino acids: CASSITSGSLYNEQFF. The CDR3 DNA reads TGTGCCAGTAGTATAACTAGCGGGAGCCTCTACAATGAGCAGTTCTTC.

The chain links TRBV27 to TRBJ2-1; TRBD2 matches at 8 bases. Germline V gene sequence: CDR1 MNHEY, CDR2 SMNVEV (reference sequence). The CDR3 runs to 15 residues. With 1 base clipped from V and 7 bases from J, the junction kept 6 bases outside the gene matches. CDR3 amino acids: CASSLFSGTLNEQFF. Here the CDR3 DNA reads TGTGCCAGCAGTTTATTTAGCGGGACCCTGAATGAGCAGTTCTTC.

The V and J genes are TRBV27 and TRBJ2-5; 14 bases align to TRBD2. CDR1 is MNHEY and CDR2 is SMNVEV in the germline V gene (reference sequence). This CDR3 has 16 amino acids. The V segment lost 5 bases and the J segment 4 bases; nucleotides outside the gene matches: 6. This CDR3 is CASSVTGTSGGETQYF. The CDR3 DNA reads TGTGCCAGCAGTGTAACCGGGACTAGCGGGGGAGAGACCCAGTACTTC.

The V gene is TRBV7-3, the J gene TRBJ2-1; 10 nucleotides align to TRBD2. The CDR3 length is 17 residues. J lost 2 bases, V lost 2 bases, and 6 bases had no gene match. Germline V gene sequence: CDR1 SGHTA, CDR2 FQGTGA. CDR3 loop: CASSLGAGGPAYNEQFF. The CDR3 nucleotides read TGTGCCAGCAGCTTAGGAGCGGGAGGGCCAGCCTACAATGAGCAGTTCTTC.

J is TRBJ2-7 and V is TRBV30; D is uncertain. The CDR3 has 12 residues. The V end lost 2 bases, the J end lost 7 bases, and 12 bases lay between the germline ends. CDR1 and CDR2 from the germline V gene are GTSNPN and SVGIG (reference sequence). The CDR3 sequence: CAWSPTLLEQYF. The CDR3 nucleotides are TGTGCCTGGAGTCCTACTCTACTAGAGCAGTACTTC.

J is TRBJ2-3 and V is TRBV28; 9 nucleotides line up with TRBD2. This CDR3 comprises 15 residues. CDR1 and CDR2 from the germline V gene are MDHEN and SYDVKM. Trimming took 2 bases from V and 5 from J; bases not matched to a gene: 5. The CDR3 DNA follows: TGTGCCAGCAGTTTACCGACTAGCGGAGAAGATACGCAGTATTTT. It is translated as CASSLPTSGEDTQYF.